The entry below gives a single T cell receptor (beta chain) sequence along with its context. This specimen belongs to a study of blood T cell repertoires in COVID-19. TCRdb's table, derived via immunoSEQ multiplex PCR, lists solely in-frame clones and lacks some. Among about 480,000 clones listed, 88% were seen once. Germline V gene sequence: CDR1 ENHRY, CDR2 SYGVKD. The CDR3 is made up of 17 amino acids. The germline V and J ends were trimmed by 3 bases and 4 bases, with 16 bases remaining between them. The sample was PBMCs or T cells enriched from blood (not recorded which). This chain joins TRBV10-3 and TRBJ1-6; perhaps TRBD1 as D (5 bases). The receptor's source is a woman aged 40 to 55 who had recovered from COVID-19. DNA of the CDR3: TGTGCCATCAGTGATACGCTAGGACATCGATATAATTCACCCCTCCACTTT. It codes for CAISDTLGHRYNSPLHF.